This T cell receptor beta chain was sequenced during a study of CD8 T cells in ankylosing spondylitis. Study observations and caveats: In ankylosing spondylitis blood, a motif of roughly 8 highly homologous TCR beta variants appeared characteristic.

Germline values: CDR1 MNHEY, CDR2 SMNVEV (reference sequence). Trimming at V came to 6 bases and at J to 0 bases, leaving 4 bases not matched to a gene. This CDR3 is built from 14 residues. TCRdb analysed the 5' RACE reads with MiXCR anew, one entry per CDR3 protein. The sample carries about 220,000 distinct CDR3 sequences, about 7% recorded once. This clonotype has a count of ten or more. Its antigen is unknown. Source material: blood, either unsorted or a sorted T cell fraction (not recorded which). The chain uses TRBV27 and TRBJ1-1, with TRBD1 matching over 7 bases. The clonotype was recovered from a male donor with ankylosing spondylitis. CDR3 nucleotides: TGTGCCAGCAGCCAGACAGGGATGAACACTGAAGCTTTCTTT. Translated, it gives CASSQTGMNTEAFF.